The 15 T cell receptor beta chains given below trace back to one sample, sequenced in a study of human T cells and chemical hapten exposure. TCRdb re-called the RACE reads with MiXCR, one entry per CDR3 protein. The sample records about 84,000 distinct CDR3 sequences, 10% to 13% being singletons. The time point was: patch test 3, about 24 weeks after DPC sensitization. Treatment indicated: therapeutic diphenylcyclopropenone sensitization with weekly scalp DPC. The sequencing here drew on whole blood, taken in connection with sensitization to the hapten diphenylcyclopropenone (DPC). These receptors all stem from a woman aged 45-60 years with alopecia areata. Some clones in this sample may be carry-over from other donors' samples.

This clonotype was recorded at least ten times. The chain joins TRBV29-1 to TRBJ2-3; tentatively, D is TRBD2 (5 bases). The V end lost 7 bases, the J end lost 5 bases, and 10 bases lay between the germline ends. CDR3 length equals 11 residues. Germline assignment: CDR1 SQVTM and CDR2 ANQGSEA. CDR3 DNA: TGCAGCGGCGGACGGGGAGATACGCAGTATTTT. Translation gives CSGGRGDTQYF.

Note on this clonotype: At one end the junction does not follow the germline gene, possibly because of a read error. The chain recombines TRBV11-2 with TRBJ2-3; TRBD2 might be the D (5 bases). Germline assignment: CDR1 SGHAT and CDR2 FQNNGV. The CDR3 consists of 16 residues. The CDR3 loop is CASRPMAAGITHTQYF. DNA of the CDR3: TGTGCCAGCAGACCGATGGCGGCGGGTATCACACATACGCAGTATTTT.

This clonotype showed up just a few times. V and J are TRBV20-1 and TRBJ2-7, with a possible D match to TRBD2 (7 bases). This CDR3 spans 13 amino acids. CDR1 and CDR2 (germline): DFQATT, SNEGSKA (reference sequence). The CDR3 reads CSFLGGRPHEQYF. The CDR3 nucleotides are TGCAGCTTCTTGGGGGGGCGCCCCCACGAGCAGTACTTC.

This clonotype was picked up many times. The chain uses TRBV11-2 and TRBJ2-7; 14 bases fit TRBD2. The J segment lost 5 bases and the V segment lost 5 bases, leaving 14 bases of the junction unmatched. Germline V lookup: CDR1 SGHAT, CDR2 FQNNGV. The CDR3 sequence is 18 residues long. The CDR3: CASSRAGLAGDQVNEQYF. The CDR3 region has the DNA TGTGCCAGCAGCAGGGCGGGACTAGCGGGGGACCAGGTCAACGAGCAGTACTTC.

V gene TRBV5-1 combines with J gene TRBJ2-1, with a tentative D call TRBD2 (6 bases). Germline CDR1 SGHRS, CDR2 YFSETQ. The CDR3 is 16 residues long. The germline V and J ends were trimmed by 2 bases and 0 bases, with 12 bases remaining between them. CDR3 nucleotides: TGCGCCAGCAGCTTCGGCGGGGCGAGCTCCTACAATGAGCAGTTCTTC. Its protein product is CASSFGGASSYNEQFF.

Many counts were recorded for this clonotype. The CDR3 nucleotides are TGTGCCAGCAGCAAAGCCGGGACACCGAGCAATCAGCCCCAGCATTTT. Translation gives CASSKAGTPSNQPQHF. The chain employs TRBV12-3 or TRBV12-4 and TRBJ1-5; D perhaps matches TRBD1 (6 bases). Trimming left V 6 bases short and J 1 base short, with 16 bases between. The CDR3 totals 16 residues.

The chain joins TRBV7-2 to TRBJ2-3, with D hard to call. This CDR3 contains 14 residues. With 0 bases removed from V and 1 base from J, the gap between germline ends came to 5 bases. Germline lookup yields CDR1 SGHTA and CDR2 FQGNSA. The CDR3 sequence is CASSLALGTDTQYF. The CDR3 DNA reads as TGTGCCAGCAGCTTAGCCCTCGGCACAGATACGCAGTATTTT.

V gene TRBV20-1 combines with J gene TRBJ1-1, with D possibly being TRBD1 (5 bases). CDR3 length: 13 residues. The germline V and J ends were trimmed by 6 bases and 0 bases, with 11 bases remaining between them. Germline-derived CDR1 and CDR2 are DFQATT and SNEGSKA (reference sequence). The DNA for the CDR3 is TGCAGTGCCCACAGGAACTTGAACACTGAAGCTTTCTTT. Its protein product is CSAHRNLNTEAFF.

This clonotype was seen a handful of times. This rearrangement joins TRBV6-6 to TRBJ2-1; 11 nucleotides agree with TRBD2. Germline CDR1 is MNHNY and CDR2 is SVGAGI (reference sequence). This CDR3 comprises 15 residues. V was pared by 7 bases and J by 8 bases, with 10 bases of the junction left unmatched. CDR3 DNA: TGTGCCAGCACCTTAGCGGGAGGGCCTAGCGATGAGCAGTTCTTC. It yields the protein CASTLAGGPSDEQFF.

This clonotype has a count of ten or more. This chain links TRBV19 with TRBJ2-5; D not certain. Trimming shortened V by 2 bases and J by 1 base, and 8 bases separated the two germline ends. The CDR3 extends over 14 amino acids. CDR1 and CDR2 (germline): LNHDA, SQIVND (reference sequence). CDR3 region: CASSITAVQETQYF. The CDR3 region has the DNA TGTGCCAGTAGTATAACGGCAGTCCAAGAGACCCAGTACTTC.

CDR3 in DNA: TGTGCCATCAGTGAGCGGCAGGGAGAGAATACGCAGTATTTT. It yields the protein CAISERQGENTQYF. The chain is built from TRBV10-3 and TRBJ2-3; D could derive from TRBD1 or TRBD2 (5 bases each). The CDR3 loop spans 14 amino acids. Trimming left V 2 bases short and J 7 bases short, with 13 bases between. In germline, CDR1 is ENHRY, CDR2 SYGVKD.

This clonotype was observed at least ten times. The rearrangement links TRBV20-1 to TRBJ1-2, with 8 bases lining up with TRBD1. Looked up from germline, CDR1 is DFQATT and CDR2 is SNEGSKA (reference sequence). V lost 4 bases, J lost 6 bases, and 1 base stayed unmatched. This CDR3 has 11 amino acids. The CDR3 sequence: CSANRGDGYTF. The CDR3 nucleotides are TGCAGTGCTAACAGGGGGGATGGCTACACCTTC.

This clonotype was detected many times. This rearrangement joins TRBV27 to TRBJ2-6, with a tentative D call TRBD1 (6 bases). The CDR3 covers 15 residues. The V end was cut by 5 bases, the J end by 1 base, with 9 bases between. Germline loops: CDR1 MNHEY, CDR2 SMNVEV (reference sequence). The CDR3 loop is CASSPRGSGANVLTF. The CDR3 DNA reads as TGTGCCAGCAGTCCGAGGGGGTCTGGGGCCAACGTCCTGACTTTC. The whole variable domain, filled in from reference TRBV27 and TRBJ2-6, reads EAQVTQNPRYLITVTGKKLTVTCSQNMNHEYMSWYRQDPGLGLRQIYYSMNVEVTDKGDVPEGYKVSRKEKRNFPLILESPSPNQTSLYFCASSPRGSGANVLTFGAGSRLTVL.

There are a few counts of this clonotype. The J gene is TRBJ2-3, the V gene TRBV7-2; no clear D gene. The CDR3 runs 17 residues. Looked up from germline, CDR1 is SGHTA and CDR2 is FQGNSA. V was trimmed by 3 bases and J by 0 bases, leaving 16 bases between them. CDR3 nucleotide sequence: TGTGCCAGCAGCTTTTTCGTCAATCTCCCTAGCACAGATACGCAGTATTTT. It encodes CASSFFVNLPSTDTQYF.

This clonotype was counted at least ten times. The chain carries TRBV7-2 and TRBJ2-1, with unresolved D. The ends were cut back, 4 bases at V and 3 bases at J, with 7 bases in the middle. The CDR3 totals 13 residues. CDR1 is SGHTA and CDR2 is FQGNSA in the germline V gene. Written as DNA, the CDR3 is TGTGCCAGCAGCTCACAAAACTACAATGAGCAGTTCTTC. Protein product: CASSSQNYNEQFF. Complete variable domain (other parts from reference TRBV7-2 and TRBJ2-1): GAGVSQSPSNKVTEKGKDVELRCDPISGHTALYWYRQSLGQGLEFLIYFQGNSAPDKSGLPSDRFSAERTGGSVSTLTIQRTQQEDSAVYLCASSSQNYNEQFFGPGTRLTVL.